These 15 T cell receptor beta chains share one sample of origin, sequenced in a study of neurological immune-mediated disorders. TCRdb redid the calling of the 5' RACE reads with MiXCR, one entry per CDR3 protein. The table records 55,000 to 70,000 distinct CDR3 sequences, 4% to 6% of them present only once. The specimen sequenced was PBMCs. The receptors shown here come from a woman in her 50s with multiple sclerosis.

In this sample, this clonotype turned up many times. This chain uses TRBV10-3 with TRBJ2-7, with 7 bases that match TRBD1. The junction had 11 bases not matched to a gene; V was cut back by 4 bases and J by 5 bases. Per germline, CDR1 ENHRY and CDR2 SYGVKD. The CDR3 length is 15 residues. DNA of the CDR3: TGTGCCATCAGTGTTCTCGCAAAAGGGGGCCACGAGCAGTACGTC. This encodes CAISVLAKGGHEQYV.

This clonotype came up many times. CDR3 amino acids: CASSYRVDETQYF. The DNA of the CDR3 is TGCGCCAGCAGTTACAGGGTGGACGAGACCCAGTACTTC. The gene calls are TRBV5-1 and TRBJ2-5, with TRBD1 as a possible D gene (6 bases). V lost 5 bases and J lost 5, with 13 bases in between. Germline V gene sequence: CDR1 SGHRS, CDR2 YFSETQ. This CDR3 region has 13 residues.

This clonotype occurred many times. The CDR3 nucleotides read TGCGCCAGCAGCTTGCCTGCAACTAATGAAAAACTGTTTTTT. It is translated as CASSLPATNEKLFF. V gene TRBV5-1 combines with J gene TRBJ1-4; D is ambiguous. Germline CDR1 is SGHRS and CDR2 is YFSETQ. V shed 1 base and J shed 0 bases, with 4 bases lying between them. The CDR3 is 14 amino acids.

A few counts support this clonotype. The germline gene is not matched at one end of the junction; a read error may be the cause. V usage is TRBV7-6 and J usage is TRBJ1-6; 8 bases agree with TRBD1. Germline assignment: CDR1 SGHVS and CDR2 FNYEAQ. The CDR3 has 17 amino acids. CDR3 region: CASSPALWTGTNSPLNF. Here the CDR3 DNA reads TGTGCCAGCAGCCCGGCCCTGTGGACAGGGACAAATTCACCCCTCAACTTT.

This clonotype came up many times. The chain links TRBV7-8 to TRBJ2-4, with TRBD1 identical over 7 bases. The V segment lost 5 bases and the J segment 6 bases; nucleotides outside the gene matches: 10. Germline V gene data show CDR1 as SGHVS and CDR2 as FQNEAQ. The CDR3 consists of 15 residues. The DNA of the CDR3 is TGTGCCAGCAGCCCGACAGGGAACCTAGGAAACATTCAGTACTTC. Its protein is CASSPTGNLGNIQYF. The full variable domain, its missing parts supplied by reference TRBV7-8 and TRBJ2-4, is GAGVSQSPRYKVAKRGQDVALRCDPISGHVSLFWYQQALGQGPEFLTYFQNEAQLDKSGLPSDRFFAERPEGSVSTLKIQRTQQEDSAVYLCASSPTGNLGNIQYFGAGTRLSVL.

Ten or more counts support this clonotype. CDR3 in amino acids: CASTGRDFNTGELFF. The CDR3 bases are TGTGCCAGCACTGGCCGGGACTTTAACACCGGGGAGCTGTTTTTT. The chain employs TRBV5-5 and TRBJ2-2, with D possibly being TRBD2 (6 bases). V was clipped by 6 bases and J by 2 bases, with 14 bases between them. Per the germline V gene, CDR1 is SGHKS and CDR2 is YYEKEE (reference sequence). This CDR3 contains 15 residues. Full variable domain (rest looked up from reference TRBV5-5 and TRBJ2-2): DAGVTQSPTHLIKTRGQQVTLRCSPISGHKSVSWYQQVLGQGPQFIFQYYEKEERGRGNFPDRFSARQFPNYSSELNVNALLLGDSALYLCASTGRDFNTGELFFGEGSRLTVL.

This clonotype was counted once. The V and J genes are TRBV12-3 or TRBV12-4 and TRBJ1-5, with 9 bases identical to TRBD1. J was trimmed by 9 bases and V by 2 bases; bases with no gene match: 5. CDR3 length: 14 amino acids. In DNA, the CDR3 is TGTGCCAGCAGTTTAAGGGACAGGGCAAGGCCCCAGCATTTT. Its translation: CASSLRDRARPQHF.

This clonotype has ten or more counts. This sequence joins TRBV12-3 or TRBV12-4 and TRBJ1-4, with a weak D call TRBD1 (5 bases). The CDR3 has 14 residues. The V end lost 1 base, the J end lost 10 bases, and 13 bases lay between the germline ends. The CDR3 is CASSLGQSKGKLFF. The CDR3 DNA reads as TGTGCCAGCAGTTTAGGACAGTCAAAAGGAAAACTGTTTTTT.

This clonotype was counted many times. J is TRBJ2-3 and V is TRBV5-1; 11 bases are shared with TRBD2. This CDR3 has 14 amino acids. Germline CDR1 and CDR2: SGHRS and YFSETQ. V shed 7 bases and J 3 bases; nucleotides not matched to a gene: 4. The DNA of the CDR3 is TGCGCCAGCGCTAGCGGGGGGACAACAGATACGCAGTATTTT. Translating it yields CASASGGTTDTQYF.

This clonotype showed up just a few times. The V gene is TRBV6-5, the J gene TRBJ1-1, with D unclear. The CDR3 runs to 14 residues. V lost 2 bases to trimming and J lost 4 bases, with 11 bases between them. The germline V gene encodes CDR1 MNHEY and CDR2 SVGAGI. CDR3 region: CASSYLGSATEAFF. CDR3 coding DNA: TGTGCCAGCAGTTACCTGGGTTCGGCCACTGAAGCTTTCTTT.

This clonotype has at least ten counts. The rearrangement uses TRBV14 and TRBJ1-1, with D unclear. This CDR3 region has 13 residues. V was trimmed by 3 bases and J by 11 bases, leaving 16 bases between them. Germline V gene data show CDR1 as SGHDN and CDR2 as FVKESK. Written as DNA, the CDR3 is TGTGCCAGCAGCCATGTTCCGGGTTGGGCCGCTTTCTTT. Amino acids: CASSHVPGWAAFF.

This clonotype has at least ten counts. CDR3 loop: CASRRGPGTTGYTF. CDR3 DNA sequence: TGTGCCAGCAGAAGGGGACCTGGTACGACTGGCTACACCTTC. J is TRBJ1-2 and V is TRBV6-2 or TRBV6-3; a possible D gene is TRBD1 (5 bases). The CDR3 length is 14 residues. Germline V gene lookup returns CDR1 MNHEY and CDR2 SVGEGT. Trimming removed 6 bases from V and 7 bases from J, with 18 bases in between.

There are many counts of this clonotype. This chain joins TRBV6-5 and TRBJ1-1; TRBD1 matches 7 bases. The germline V gene encodes CDR1 MNHEY and CDR2 SVGAGI. This CDR3 comprises 13 residues. Trimming removed 5 bases from V and 5 bases from J; junction bases left unmatched: 5. Written as DNA, the CDR3 is TGTGCCAGCAGTACAGGGGAGCGGACTGAAGCTTTCTTT. Translating gives CASSTGERTEAFF.

This clonotype was seen ten or more times. This sequence joins TRBV7-8 and TRBJ2-1, with D maybe TRBD2 (6 bases). Germline lookup yields CDR1 SGHVS and CDR2 FQNEAQ. V was pared by 1 base and J by 9 bases, with 13 bases between. This CDR3 contains 14 residues. The CDR3: CASSLGVDGSEQFF. The CDR3 DNA reads TGTGCCAGCAGCTTAGGAGTAGACGGGAGTGAGCAGTTCTTC.

This clonotype was detected many times. The genes are TRBV7-3 and TRBJ2-1; 11 nucleotides line up with TRBD2. Germline trimming cut 8 bases from V and 6 bases from J; bases unmatched to any gene: 9. Germline CDR1 SGHTA, CDR2 FQGTGA. The CDR3 is 15 residues long. The chain's CDR3 is CASGHSGGAFNEQFF. Here the CDR3 DNA reads TGTGCCAGCGGCCATAGCGGGGGGGCTTTCAATGAGCAGTTCTTC.